One and the same sample provided the 22 T cell receptor beta chains below, sequenced in a study of metastatic and nonmetastatic thyroid tumors. TCRdb re-analyzed the PCR reads using MiXCR. The sample shows some 86,000 clones, approximately 13% of them seen only once. No treatment had been given to any patient before thyroid surgery. Sequenced sample: tumor tissue. The receptors shown here come from a female donor with papillary thyroid cancer or a benign thyroid nodule (not recorded which). Some clones in this sample may be carry-over from other donors' samples.

This clone was observed a handful of times. A read error is possible here, since a much larger clone lies one base away. The V and J genes are TRBV28 and TRBJ2-5, with no clear D. This CDR3 contains 11 residues. CDR1 MDHEN and CDR2 SYDVKM come from the germline V gene. The CDR3 nucleotides read TGTGCCAGCATTTTAGGGGAGACCCAGTACTTC. Translation gives CASILGETQYF.

On this clone: A single base separates this from a much larger clone, so it may be a read error. The sample carries other DNA sequences with the same CDR3. The chain recombines TRBV14 with TRBJ1-1; D not certain. V lost 2 bases, J lost 2 bases, and 9 bases lay in between. This CDR3 has 14 amino acids. Germline values: CDR1 SGHDN, CDR2 FVKESK. The CDR3 reads CASSQPGTNTEAFF. The CDR3 DNA sequence: TGTGCCAGCAGCCAACCGGGCACTAACACTGAAGCTTTCTTT.

The sample holds many counts of this clone. The chain has TRBV27 and TRBJ2-7, with 7 bases matching TRBD2. Unmatched junction bases numbered 7, after V lost 6 bases and J lost 2 bases. The CDR3 totals 14 residues. CDR1 and CDR2 (germline): MNHEY, SMNVEV (reference sequence). The CDR3 DNA follows: TGTGCCAGCAGGGGGCGGGGGTGGGCCTACGAGCAGTACTTC. Amino acid sequence: CASRGRGWAYEQYF.

This clone showed up many times. This sequence joins TRBV3-1 and TRBJ2-5, with TRBD2 matching over 10 bases. Germline CDR1 reads LGHDT; CDR2 reads YNNKEL (reference sequence). The CDR3 consists of 13 residues. The V segment lost 9 bases and the J segment 3 bases; nucleotides outside the gene matches: 4. In nucleotides, the CDR3 is TGTGCCAGGAGACTAGCGGGTGAAGAGACCCAGTACTTC. Its protein product is CARRLAGEETQYF.

V usage is TRBV25-1 and J usage is TRBJ1-5, with D perhaps matching TRBD1 (5 bases). Trimming removed 2 bases at V and 4 bases at J, with 33 bases between. CDR3 length: 22 amino acids. The germline V gene encodes CDR1 MGHDK and CDR2 SYGVNS. CDR3: CASSEKPPYSGGIQGRNQPQHF. The CDR3 DNA sequence: TGTGCCAGCAGTGAAAAGCCACCCTATTCCGGGGGAATTCAGGGAAGAAATCAGCCCCAGCATTTT.

This clone was seen at least ten times. The chain links TRBV12-3 or TRBV12-4 to TRBJ1-1; possible D gene TRBD1, 5 bases. Trimming removed 6 bases at V and 6 bases at J, with 14 bases between. This CDR3 has 13 amino acids. This chain's CDR3 is CASRLGGGSEAFF. For the CDR3, the DNA is TGTGCCAGCAGGTTGGGCGGGGGATCTGAAGCTTTCTTT.

This clone was recorded many times. This chain uses TRBV5-1 with TRBJ2-5, with D perhaps TRBD1 (6 bases). V gave up 3 bases and J gave up 2 bases, with 17 bases separating them. Germline CDR1 is SGHRS and CDR2 is YFSETQ. This CDR3 spans 16 amino acids. Written as DNA, the CDR3 is TGCGCCAGCAGCTCATCCGGGTCAGGGGCTCAAGAGACCCAGTACTTC. This gives the protein CASSSSGSGAQETQYF.

Ten or more counts support this clone. The genes are TRBV24-1 and TRBJ2-7, with D tentatively TRBD2 (5 bases). The CDR3 has 12 amino acids. V lost 3 bases, J lost 4 bases, and 6 bases lay in between. Germline CDR1 reads KGHDR; CDR2 reads SFDVKD. The CDR3 bases are TGTGCCACCAGTGATGAGGGTTACGAGCAGTACTTC. Protein product: CATSDEGYEQYF.

This clone was seen more than once but under ten times. This may arise from a read error, as a much more abundant clone is one base away. This chain uses TRBV24-1 with TRBJ1-1; D possibly corresponds to TRBD1 (6 bases). Per germline, CDR1 KGHDR and CDR2 SFDVKD. V gave up 9 bases and J gave up 5 bases, with 9 bases separating them. The CDR3 contains 11 residues. The CDR3 DNA sequence: TGTGCCACCCGGGACAAAACTGAAGCTTTCTTT. This codes for CATRDKTEAFF.

Relative to its sample, this clone is medium-sized. The V gene is TRBV20-1, the J gene TRBJ1-1, with a tentative D call TRBD1 (6 bases). Germline V lookup: CDR1 DFQATT, CDR2 SNEGSKA (reference sequence). Between the trimmed V and J ends, which lost 3 bases and 5 bases, there was a span of 16 bases. This CDR3 region has 14 residues. Here the CDR3 DNA reads TGCAGTGCTAGGGGTCAACAGGGTAAAACTGAAGCTTTCTTT. It translates to CSARGQQGKTEAFF.

This clone was seen many times. CDR3 bases: TGTGCCAGCAGTCCCTCGAGCGAGCAGTACTTC. This codes for CASSPSSEQYF. The rearrangement joins TRBV6-5 to TRBJ2-7; unclear D gene. The germline CDR1 and CDR2 sequences are MNHEY and SVGAGI. Trimming removed 5 bases from V and 6 bases from J, with 8 bases in between. CDR3 length: 11 residues.

This clone showed up many times. V is TRBV5-1 and J is TRBJ1-6; 7 bases line up with TRBD1. V gave up 4 bases and J gave up 5 bases; unmatched junction bases: 6. The CDR3 covers 15 residues. The germline V gene has CDR1 SGHRS and CDR2 YFSETQ. The CDR3 DNA reads as TGCGCCAGCAGCCGGGACAGTTTTAATAATTCACCCCTCCACTTT. This translates into CASSRDSFNNSPLHF.

About this clone itself: A much bigger clone sits one base away, suggesting this may be a read error. The chain combines TRBV7-7 with TRBJ2-5; either TRBD1 or TRBD2 may fit D (5 bases each). Germline CDR1 is SSHAT and CDR2 is FNYEAQ (reference sequence). The CDR3 sequence is 16 residues long. CDR3 region: CASSGVRGQGEETQYF. CDR3 nucleotide sequence: TGTGCTAGCAGCGGAGTCCGAGGGCAGGGAGAAGAGACCCAGTACTTC.

In its sample, this clone was seen many times. The chain links TRBV19 to TRBJ1-2, with D hard to call. Trimming left V 5 bases short and J 5 bases short, with 15 bases between. This CDR3 contains 14 residues. From germline, CDR1 is LNHDA and CDR2 SQIVND (reference sequence). The CDR3, as DNA: TGTGCCAGTAGTTCAAGCCCTTCGGGGTATGGCTACACCTTC. Its protein product is CASSSSPSGYGYTF. The full variable domain, with the rest looked up from reference TRBV19 and TRBJ1-2, is DGGITQSPKYLFRKEGQNVTLSCEQNLNHDAMYWYRQDPGQGLRLIYYSQIVNDFQKGDIAEGYSVSREKKESFPLTVTSAQKNPTAFYLCASSSSPSGYGYTFGSGTRLTVV.

This clone has at least ten counts. This chain joins TRBV5-4 and TRBJ1-2, with D unresolved. Germline loops: CDR1 SGHNT, CDR2 YYREEE (reference sequence). Deletions cut 6 bases from V and 4 bases from J, with 10 bases between. The CDR3 runs 12 residues. CDR3 protein: CASIHPVYGYTF. In DNA form, the CDR3 reads TGTGCCAGCATCCATCCCGTCTATGGCTACACCTTC. The full variable domain, its missing parts supplied by reference TRBV5-4 and TRBJ1-2, is ETGVTQSPTHLIKTRGQQVTLRCSSQSGHNTVSWYQQALGQGPQFIFQYYREEENGRGNFPPRFSGLQFPNYSSELNVNALELDDSALYLCASIHPVYGYTFGSGTRLTVV.

This clone was observed a handful of times. This may stem from a read error, because a much larger clone lies one nucleotide away. Other nucleotide sequences from this sample produce the same CDR3. This rearrangement joins TRBV25-1 to TRBJ2-7; 10 bases line up with TRBD2. Germline V gene lookup returns CDR1 MGHDK and CDR2 SYGVNS. The CDR3 has 15 residues. CDR3 in DNA: TGTGCAAGCAGTGAGGGCCTAGCGGGAGCGGACGAGCAGTACTTC. Protein: CASSEGLAGADEQYF.

In this sample, this clone turned up many times. The chain uses TRBV5-1 and TRBJ1-2; 7 bases are a match to TRBD1. The CDR3 runs 17 residues. Germline CDR1 is SGHRS and CDR2 is YFSETQ. V lost 1 base to trimming and J lost 0 bases; unmatched junction nucleotides: 9. DNA of the CDR3: TGCGCCAGCAGCTTGTTTACAGGGGCGATAGCTAACTATGGCTACACCTTC. This encodes CASSLFTGAIANYGYTF.

This clone came up many times. The chain employs TRBV28 and TRBJ2-3, with 10 bases fitting TRBD1. The CDR3 has 15 residues. From germline, CDR1 is MDHEN and CDR2 SYDVKM. V dropped 7 bases and J dropped 3; count of bases not matched to a gene: 7. CDR3 nucleotides: TGTGCCAGCACCCGAGGGACAGGGGTAACAGATACGCAGTATTTT. Translation gives CASTRGTGVTDTQYF.

This clone was seen many times. For the CDR3, the DNA is TGTGCCAGCTCACTACTCGACGGGCCAGCCTACGAGCAGTACTTC. This codes for CASSLLDGPAYEQYF. The rearrangement joins TRBV18 to TRBJ2-7; D not certain. Germline loops: CDR1 KGHSH, CDR2 LQKENI. The CDR3 contains 15 residues. V dropped 4 bases and J dropped 2 bases, with 15 bases sitting between them.

J is TRBJ2-1 and V is TRBV30; 9 bases agree with TRBD1. V lost 4 bases, J lost 7 bases, and 8 bases stayed unmatched. CDR1 and CDR2 from the germline V gene are GTSNPN and SVGIG (reference sequence). The CDR3 is made up of 14 amino acids. The DNA of the CDR3 is TGTGCCTGGAACAGACAGGGGGTAAGGAATGAGCAGTTCTTC. Amino acid sequence: CAWNRQGVRNEQFF.

This clone was counted ten times or more. The rearrangement uses TRBV28 and TRBJ1-2; 7 positions match TRBD1. Germline trimming cut 6 bases from V and 3 bases from J; bases unmatched to any gene: 10. Per germline, CDR1 MDHEN and CDR2 SYDVKM. The CDR3 totals 15 residues. CDR3 bases: TGTGCCAGCAGCTCAACTTCGGGACAGCACTATGGCTACACCTTC. It encodes CASSSTSGQHYGYTF.

This clone was counted at least ten times. The V gene is TRBV6-4, the J gene TRBJ2-1; 9 nucleotides align to TRBD2. The CDR3 runs 18 residues. V lost 6 bases and J lost 4; bases outside the gene matches: 16. Germline CDR1 is MRHNA and CDR2 is SNTAGT. CDR3: CASRGRTGTSRMYNEQFF. The CDR3 DNA follows: TGTGCCAGCAGGGGCAGGACCGGGACTAGCCGTATGTACAATGAGCAGTTCTTC.